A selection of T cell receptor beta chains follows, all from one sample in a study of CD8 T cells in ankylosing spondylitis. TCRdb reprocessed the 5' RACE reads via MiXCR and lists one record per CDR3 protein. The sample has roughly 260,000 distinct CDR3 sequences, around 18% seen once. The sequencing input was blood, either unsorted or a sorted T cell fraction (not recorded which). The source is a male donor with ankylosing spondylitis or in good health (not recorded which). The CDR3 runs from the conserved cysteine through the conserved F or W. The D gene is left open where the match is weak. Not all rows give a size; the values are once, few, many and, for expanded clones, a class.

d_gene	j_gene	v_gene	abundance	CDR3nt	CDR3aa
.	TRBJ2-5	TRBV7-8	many	TGTGCCAGCAGCTCCTTGGACGCCCGCGAGGAACAAGAGACCCAGTACTTC	CASSSLDAREEQETQYF
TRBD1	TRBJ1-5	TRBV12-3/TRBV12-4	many	TGTGCCAGCAGTTTAGGGGACAGCCAGCCCCAGCATTTT	CASSLGDSQPQHF
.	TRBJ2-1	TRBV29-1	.	TGCAGCGGCGGAGCTAGCGCGAGTTACAATGAGCAGTTCTTC	CSGGASASYNEQFF
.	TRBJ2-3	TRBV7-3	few	TGTACCAGCAGCTTAGCTTGGACAGATACGCAGTATTTT	CTSSLAWTDTQYF
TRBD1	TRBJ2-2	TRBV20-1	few	TGCAGTGCTAGGGACAGGGGGTTAGACACCGGGGAGCTGTTTTTT	CSARDRGLDTGELFF
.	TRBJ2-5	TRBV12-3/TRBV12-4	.	TGTGCCAGCAGTTTAGGTCAGGGGGGACAAGAGACCCAGTACTTC	CASSLGQGGQETQYF
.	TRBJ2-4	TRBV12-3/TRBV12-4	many	TGTGCCAGCAGTTTAGGGGCGCTAGAAAACATTCAGTACTTC	CASSLGALENIQYF
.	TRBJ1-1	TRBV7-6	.	TGTGCCAGCAGCTTAGCGGGGCGGTTTGAGAGTATGAACACTGAAGCTTTCTTT	CASSLAGRFESMNTEAFF
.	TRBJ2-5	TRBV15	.	TGTGCCACCAGCAGAGATAGGGCTCTTGGAGAGACCCAGTACTTC	CATSRDRALGETQYF
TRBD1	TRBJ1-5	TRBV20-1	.	TGCAGTGCTAGCCGGGACAGGGGGCCGGGTCAGCCCCAGCATTTT	CSASRDRGPGQPQHF
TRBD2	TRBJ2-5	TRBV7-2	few	TGTGCCAGCAGCTTAAGCGTCGGACTAGCGGGGAAACAAGAGACCCAGTACTTC	CASSLSVGLAGKQETQYF
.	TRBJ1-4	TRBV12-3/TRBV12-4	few	TGTGCCAGCAGTGTCGATCAAGGATACGGAAAACTGTTTTTT	CASSVDQGYGKLFF
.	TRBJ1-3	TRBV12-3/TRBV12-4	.	TGTGCCACCAAAAAAGGGGGTTCTGGAAACACCATATATTTT	CATKKGGSGNTIYF
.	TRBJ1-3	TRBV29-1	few	TGCAGCGCAACCCTAGGGGACGGAAACACCATATATTTT	CSATLGDGNTIYF
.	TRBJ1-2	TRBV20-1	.	TGCAGTGCTAGAGCCGCGGCCCCTGGGGACTATGGCTACACCTTC	CSARAAAPGDYGYTF
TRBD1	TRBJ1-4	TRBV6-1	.	TGTGCCAGCAGGGCAGGGGGCGAGTATGAAAAACTGTTTTTT	CASRAGGEYEKLFF
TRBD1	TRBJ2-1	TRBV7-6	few	TGTGCCAGCAGCTTAGCGTCAGGGGGCGCAATTTATGAGCAGTTCTTC	CASSLASGGAIYEQFF
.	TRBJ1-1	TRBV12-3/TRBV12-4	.	TGTGCCAGCAGTTTAGGACCCACGATAGGAACTGAAGCTTTCTTT	CASSLGPTIGTEAFF
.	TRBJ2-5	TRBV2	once	TGTGCCAGCAGTTTACACAAAGAGACCCAGTACTTC	CASSLHKETQYF
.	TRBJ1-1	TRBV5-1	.	TGCGCCAGCAGCGAACAGACGAACACTGAAGCTTTCTTT	CASSEQTNTEAFF
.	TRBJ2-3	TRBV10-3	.	TGTGCCATCAGTGGGTCGGACACAGATACGCAGTATTTT	CAISGSDTDTQYF
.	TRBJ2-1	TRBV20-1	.	TGCAGTGCTCCGCGGACGGGAGCCCCCAATGAGCAGTTCTTC	CSAPRTGAPNEQFF
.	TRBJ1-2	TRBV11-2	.	TGTGCCAGCAGCACCCAGAGGGCTGGCTACACCTTC	CASSTQRAGYTF
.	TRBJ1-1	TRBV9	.	TGTGCCAGCAGCTCAAGGCCAGGTGGGCTGAACACTGAAGCTTTCTTT	CASSSRPGGLNTEAFF
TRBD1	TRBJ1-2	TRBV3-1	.	TGTGCCAGCAGCCAATCCGACAGGGCGGATGGCTACACCTTC	CASSQSDRADGYTF
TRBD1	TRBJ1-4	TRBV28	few	TGTGCCAGCAGTTTCAGGGGGCGGGAAAAACTGTTTTTT	CASSFRGREKLFF
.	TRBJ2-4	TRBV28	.	TGTGCCAGCAGCGGAGGGTTTGGGTTTGAAAACATTCAGTACTTC	CASSGGFGFENIQYF
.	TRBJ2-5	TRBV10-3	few	TGTGCCATCAGTGAGGAGGTACGGGAGACCCAGTACTTC	CAISEEVRETQYF
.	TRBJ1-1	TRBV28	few	TGTGCCAGCAGTGTCCTAATGGCGACGAACACTGAAGCTTTCTTT	CASSVLMATNTEAFF
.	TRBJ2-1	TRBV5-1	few	TGCGCCAGCAGCTTGGTTACTGGTACCTACAATGAGCAGTTCTTC	CASSLVTGTYNEQFF
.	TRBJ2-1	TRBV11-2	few	TGTGCCAGCAGCTTTGCTAGTAATGGTTTGAGTGAGCAGTTCTTC	CASSFASNGLSEQFF
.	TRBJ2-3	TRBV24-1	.	TGTGCCACCAGTGGGACCGGTAAACGGAGCACAGATACGCAGTATTTT	CATSGTGKRSTDTQYF
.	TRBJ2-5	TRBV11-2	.	TGTGCCAGCAGCTTAGTCCGGGTCCAAGAGACCCAGTACTTC	CASSLVRVQETQYF
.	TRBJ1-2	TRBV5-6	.	TGTGCCAGCACCAGGGAGCACTATGGCTACACCTTC	CASTREHYGYTF
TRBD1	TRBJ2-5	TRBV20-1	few	TGCAGTGCTAGAAGGGGGACAGGGGCCGAGACCCAGTACTTC	CSARRGTGAETQYF
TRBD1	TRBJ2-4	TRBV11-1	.	TGTGCCAGCAGCCCCAGAAAAGACAGGGCAAAAAACATTCAGTACTTC	CASSPRKDRAKNIQYF
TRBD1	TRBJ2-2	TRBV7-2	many	TGTGCCAGCAGCAAAGGGGCACAGGGGGCGTTCACCGGGGAGCTGTTTTTT	CASSKGAQGAFTGELFF
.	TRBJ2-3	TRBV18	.	TGTGCCAGCTCCCCGAAGGAGGTGGGGACAGATACGCAGTATTTT	CASSPKEVGTDTQYF
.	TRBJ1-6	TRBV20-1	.	TGCAGTGCTACCGCAGGGAAGGGATATAATTCACCCCTCCACTTT	CSATAGKGYNSPLHF
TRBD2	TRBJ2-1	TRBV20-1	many	TGCAGTGCTCGGACTAGCGGGGAGCAGTTCTTC	CSARTSGEQFF
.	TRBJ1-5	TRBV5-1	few	TGCGCCAGCAGCTTGGGGACGGTCGTTGATCAGCCCCAGCATTTT	CASSLGTVVDQPQHF
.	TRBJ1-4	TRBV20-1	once	TGCAGTGCTAGAGCTCAGACCCCAACTAATGAAAAACTGTTTTTT	CSARAQTPTNEKLFF
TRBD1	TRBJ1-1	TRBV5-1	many	TGCGCCAGCAGCGCCCAACGACAGGGTGAAGCTTTCTTT	CASSAQRQGEAFF
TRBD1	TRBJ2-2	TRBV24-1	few	TGTGCCACCAGTGATGACAGGGGGCCTGGCACCGGGGAGCTGTTTTTT	CATSDDRGPGTGELFF
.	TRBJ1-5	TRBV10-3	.	TGTACCATCAGAGAGTATAGCAATCAGCCCCAGCATTTT	CTIREYSNQPQHF
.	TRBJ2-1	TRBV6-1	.	TGTGCCAGCAACTACAGGGTTAATGAGCAGTTCTTC	CASNYRVNEQFF
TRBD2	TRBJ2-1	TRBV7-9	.	TGTGCCAGCAGCAACCAAATGACTAGCGGAGACTACAATGAGCAGTTCTTC	CASSNQMTSGDYNEQFF
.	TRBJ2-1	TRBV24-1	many	TGTGCCACCAGTTCGAGTTATAATGAGCAGTTCTTC	CATSSSYNEQFF
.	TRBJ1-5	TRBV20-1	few	TGCAGTGCTAGTCCGGGGGGGTCCACGAATCAGCCCCAGCATTTT	CSASPGGSTNQPQHF